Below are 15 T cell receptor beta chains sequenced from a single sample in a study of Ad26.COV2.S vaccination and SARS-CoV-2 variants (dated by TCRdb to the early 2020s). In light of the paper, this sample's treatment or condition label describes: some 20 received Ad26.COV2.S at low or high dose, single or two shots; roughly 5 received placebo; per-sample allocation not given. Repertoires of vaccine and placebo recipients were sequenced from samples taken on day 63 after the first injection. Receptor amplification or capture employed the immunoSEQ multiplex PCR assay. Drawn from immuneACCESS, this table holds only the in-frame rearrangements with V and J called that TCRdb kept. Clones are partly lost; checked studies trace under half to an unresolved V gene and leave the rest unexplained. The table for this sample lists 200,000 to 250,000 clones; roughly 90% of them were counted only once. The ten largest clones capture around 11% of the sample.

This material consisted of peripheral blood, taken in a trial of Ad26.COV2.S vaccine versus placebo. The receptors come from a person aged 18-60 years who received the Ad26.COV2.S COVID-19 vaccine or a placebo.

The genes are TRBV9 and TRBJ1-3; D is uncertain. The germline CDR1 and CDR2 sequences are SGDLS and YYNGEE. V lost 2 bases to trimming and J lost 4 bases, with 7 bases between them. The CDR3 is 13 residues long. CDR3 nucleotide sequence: TGTGCCAGCAGCGTCGCCACCGGAAACACCATATATTTT. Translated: CASSVATGNTIYF.

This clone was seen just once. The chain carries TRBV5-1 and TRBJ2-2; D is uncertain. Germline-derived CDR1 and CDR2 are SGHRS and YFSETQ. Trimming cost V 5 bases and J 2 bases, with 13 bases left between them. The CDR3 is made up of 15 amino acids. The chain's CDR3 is CASSKTQVNTGELFF. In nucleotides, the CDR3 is TGCGCCAGCAGTAAAACACAAGTCAACACCGGGGAGCTGTTTTTT.

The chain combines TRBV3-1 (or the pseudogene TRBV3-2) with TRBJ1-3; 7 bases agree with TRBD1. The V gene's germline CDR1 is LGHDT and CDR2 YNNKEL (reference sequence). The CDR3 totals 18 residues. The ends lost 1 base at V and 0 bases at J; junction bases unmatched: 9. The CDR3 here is CASSQVAGQPNSGNTIYF. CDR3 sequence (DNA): TGTGCCAGCAGCCAAGTGGCGGGACAGCCGAACTCTGGAAACACCATATATTTT.

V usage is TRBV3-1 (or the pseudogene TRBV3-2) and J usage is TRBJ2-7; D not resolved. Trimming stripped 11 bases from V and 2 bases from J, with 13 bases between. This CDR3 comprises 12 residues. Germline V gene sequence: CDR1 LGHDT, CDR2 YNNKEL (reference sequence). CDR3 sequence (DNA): TGTGCCCCCGGGCGTTTGGCCTACGAGCAGTACTTC. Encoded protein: CAPGRLAYEQYF.

The CDR3 bases are TGTGCCAGCAGCCCGGAGGGGAGGGAGACCCAGTACTTC. It is translated as CASSPEGRETQYF. The V call is TRBV28, the J call TRBJ2-5; TRBD2 might be the D (6 bases). This CDR3 spans 13 amino acids. The V gene's germline CDR1 is MDHEN and CDR2 SYDVKM. V was trimmed by 6 bases and J by 5 bases, leaving 13 bases between them.

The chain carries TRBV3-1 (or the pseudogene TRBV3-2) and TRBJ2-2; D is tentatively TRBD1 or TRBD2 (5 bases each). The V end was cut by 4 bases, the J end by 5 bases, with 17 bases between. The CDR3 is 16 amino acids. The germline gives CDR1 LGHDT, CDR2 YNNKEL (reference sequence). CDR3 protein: CASSLRGPGWTGELFF. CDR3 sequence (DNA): TGTGCCAGCAGCCTCCGCGGGCCAGGGTGGACCGGGGAGCTGTTTTTT.

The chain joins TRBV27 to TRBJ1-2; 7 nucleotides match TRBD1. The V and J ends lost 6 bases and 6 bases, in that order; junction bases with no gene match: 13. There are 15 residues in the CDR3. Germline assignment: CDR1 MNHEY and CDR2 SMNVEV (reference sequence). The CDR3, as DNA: TGTGCCAGCAGGCTCCGGACAGGCGGGGCGCATGGCTACACCTTC. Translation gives CASRLRTGGAHGYTF.

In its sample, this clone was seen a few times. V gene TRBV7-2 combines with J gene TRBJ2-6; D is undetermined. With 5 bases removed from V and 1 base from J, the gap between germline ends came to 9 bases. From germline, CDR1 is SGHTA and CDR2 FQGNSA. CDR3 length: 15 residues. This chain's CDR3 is CASSLTLSGANVLTF. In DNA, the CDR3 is TGTGCCAGCAGCCTAACACTTTCTGGGGCCAACGTCCTGACTTTC.

DNA of the CDR3: TGTGCCAGCAGTTACTCGATAGGTGGAGATGGGCGGTCGGACATTCAGTACTTC. Protein: CASSYSIGGDGRSDIQYF. The rearrangement joins TRBV6-2 or TRBV6-3 to TRBJ2-4; no firm D call. Trimming shortened V by 0 bases and J by 8 bases, and 23 bases separated the two germline ends. This CDR3 contains 18 residues. Germline CDR1 MNHEY, CDR2 SVGEGT.

The CDR3 sequence is CASSELRGGYTF. The CDR3 region has the DNA TGTGCCAGCAGTGAACTTCGGGGTGGCTACACCTTC. The rearrangement links TRBV6-1 to TRBJ1-2; D remains unclear. This CDR3 region has 12 residues. Per the germline V gene, CDR1 is MNHNS and CDR2 is SASEGT. V was trimmed by 2 bases and J by 7 bases, leaving 8 bases between them.

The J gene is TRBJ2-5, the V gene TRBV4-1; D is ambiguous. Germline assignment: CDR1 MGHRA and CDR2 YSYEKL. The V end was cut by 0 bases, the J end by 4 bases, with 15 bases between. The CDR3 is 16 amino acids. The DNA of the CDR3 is TGCGCCAGCAGCCAAGATCTTAGCCCCTTTGCAGAGACCCAGTACTTC. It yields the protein CASSQDLSPFAETQYF.

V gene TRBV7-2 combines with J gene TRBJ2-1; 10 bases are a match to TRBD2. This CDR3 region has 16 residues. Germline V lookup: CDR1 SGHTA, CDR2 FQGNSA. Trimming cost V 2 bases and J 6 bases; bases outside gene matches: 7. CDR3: CASSLMGAGGVNEQFF. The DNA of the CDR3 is TGTGCCAGCAGCTTAATGGGAGCGGGAGGGGTCAATGAGCAGTTCTTC.

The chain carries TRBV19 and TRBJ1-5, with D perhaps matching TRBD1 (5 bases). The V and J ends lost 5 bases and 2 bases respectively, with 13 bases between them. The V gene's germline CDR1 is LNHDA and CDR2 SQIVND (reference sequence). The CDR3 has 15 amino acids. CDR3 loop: CASSGPGLGNQPQHF. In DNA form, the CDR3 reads TGTGCCAGTAGTGGCCCAGGGTTAGGCAATCAGCCCCAGCATTTT.

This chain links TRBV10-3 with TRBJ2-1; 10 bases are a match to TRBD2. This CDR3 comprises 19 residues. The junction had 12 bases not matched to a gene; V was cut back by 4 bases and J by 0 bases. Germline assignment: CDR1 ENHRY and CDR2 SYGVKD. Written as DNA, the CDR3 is TGTGCCATCAGTGGTGAGACTAGCGGGCGAGGCCGCTCCTACAATGAGCAGTTCTTC. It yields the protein CAISGETSGRGRSYNEQFF.

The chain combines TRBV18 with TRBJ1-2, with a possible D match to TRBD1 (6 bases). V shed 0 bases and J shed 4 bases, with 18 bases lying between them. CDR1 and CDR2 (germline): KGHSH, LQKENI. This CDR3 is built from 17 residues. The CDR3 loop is CASSPPSRDPGVYGYTF. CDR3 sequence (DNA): TGTGCCAGCTCACCACCCAGTCGGGACCCAGGGGTCTATGGCTACACCTTC.